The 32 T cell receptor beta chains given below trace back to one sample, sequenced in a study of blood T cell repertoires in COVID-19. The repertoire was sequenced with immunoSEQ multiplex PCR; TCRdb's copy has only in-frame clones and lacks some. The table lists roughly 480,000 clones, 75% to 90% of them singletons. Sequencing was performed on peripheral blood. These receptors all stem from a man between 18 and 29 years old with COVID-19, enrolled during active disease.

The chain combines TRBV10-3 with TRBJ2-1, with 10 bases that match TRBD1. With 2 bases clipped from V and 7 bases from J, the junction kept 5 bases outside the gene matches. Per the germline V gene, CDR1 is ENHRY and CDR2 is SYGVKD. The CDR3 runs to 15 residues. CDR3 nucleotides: TGTGCCATCAGTGAGGGAATGGACAGGGGGAATGAGCAGTTCTTC. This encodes CAISEGMDRGNEQFF.

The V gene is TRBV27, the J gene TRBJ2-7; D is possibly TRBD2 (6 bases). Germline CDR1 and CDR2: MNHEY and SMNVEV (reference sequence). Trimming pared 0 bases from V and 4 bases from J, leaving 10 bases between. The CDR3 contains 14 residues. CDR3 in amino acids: CASSLSRGWYEQYF. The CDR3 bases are TGTGCCAGCAGTTTATCGCGGGGATGGTACGAGCAGTACTTC.

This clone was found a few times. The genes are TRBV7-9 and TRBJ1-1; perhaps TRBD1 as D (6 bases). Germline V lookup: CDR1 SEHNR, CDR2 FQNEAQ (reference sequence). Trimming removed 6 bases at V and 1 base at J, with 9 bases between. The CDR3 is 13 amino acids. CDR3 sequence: CASSIRGNTEAFF. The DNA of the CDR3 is TGTGCCAGCAGTATCAGGGGGAACACTGAAGCTTTCTTT.

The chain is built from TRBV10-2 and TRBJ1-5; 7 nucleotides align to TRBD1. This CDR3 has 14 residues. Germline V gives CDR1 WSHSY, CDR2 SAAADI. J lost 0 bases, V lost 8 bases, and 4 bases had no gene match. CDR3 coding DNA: TGCGCCAGCGCCGACAGGGATAGCAATCAGCCCCAGCATTTT. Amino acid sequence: CASADRDSNQPQHF.

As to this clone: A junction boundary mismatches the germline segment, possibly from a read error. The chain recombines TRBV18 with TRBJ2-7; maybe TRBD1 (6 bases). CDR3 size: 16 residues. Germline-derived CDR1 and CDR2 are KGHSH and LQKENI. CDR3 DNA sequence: TGTGCCAGCTTACCACGAGTGGGGGCTGCTGACTACGAGCAGTACTTC. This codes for CASLPRVGAADYEQYF.

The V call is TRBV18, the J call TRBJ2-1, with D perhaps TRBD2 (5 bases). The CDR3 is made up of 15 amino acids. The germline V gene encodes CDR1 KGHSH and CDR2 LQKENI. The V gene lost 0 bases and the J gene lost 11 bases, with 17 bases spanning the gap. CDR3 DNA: TGTGCCAGCTCACCACCGGCCTCCGGAGGAACACAGCAGTTCTTC. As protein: CASSPPASGGTQQFF.

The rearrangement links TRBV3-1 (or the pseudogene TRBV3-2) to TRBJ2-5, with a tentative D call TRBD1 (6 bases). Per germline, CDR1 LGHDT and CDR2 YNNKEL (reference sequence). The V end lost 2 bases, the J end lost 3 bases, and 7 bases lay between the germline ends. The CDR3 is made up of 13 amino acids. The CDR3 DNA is TGTGCCAGCAGCCAATCAGGGGAAGAGACCCAGTACTTC. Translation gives CASSQSGEETQYF.

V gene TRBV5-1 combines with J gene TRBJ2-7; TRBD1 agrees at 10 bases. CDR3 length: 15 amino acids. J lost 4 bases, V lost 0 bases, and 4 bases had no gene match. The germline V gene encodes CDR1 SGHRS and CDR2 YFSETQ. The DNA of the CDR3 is TGCGCCAGCAGCTTGGCCCGGGACAGGGGTTACGAGCAGTACTTC. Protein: CASSLARDRGYEQYF.

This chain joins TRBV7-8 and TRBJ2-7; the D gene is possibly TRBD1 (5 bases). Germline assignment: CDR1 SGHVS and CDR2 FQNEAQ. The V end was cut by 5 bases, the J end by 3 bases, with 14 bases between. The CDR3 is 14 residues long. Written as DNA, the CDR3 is TGTGCCAGCAGCAACGACAGCTATAACTACGAGCAGTACTTC. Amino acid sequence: CASSNDSYNYEQYF.

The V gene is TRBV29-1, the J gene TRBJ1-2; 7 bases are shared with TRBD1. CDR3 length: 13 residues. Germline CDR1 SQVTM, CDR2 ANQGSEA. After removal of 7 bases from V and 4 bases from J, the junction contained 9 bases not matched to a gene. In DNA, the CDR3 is TGCAGCGCCCCCGCGACAGGGAGCTATGGCTACACCTTC. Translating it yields CSAPATGSYGYTF.

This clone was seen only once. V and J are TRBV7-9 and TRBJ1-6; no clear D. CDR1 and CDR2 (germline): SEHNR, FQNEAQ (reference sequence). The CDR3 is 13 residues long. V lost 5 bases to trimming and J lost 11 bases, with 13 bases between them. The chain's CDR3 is CASSLAGIPPLHF. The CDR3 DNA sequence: TGTGCCAGCAGCCTGGCGGGAATTCCACCCCTCCACTTT. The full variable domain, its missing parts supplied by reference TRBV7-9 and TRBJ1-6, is DTGVSQNPRHKITKRGQNVTFRCDPISEHNRLYWYRQTLGQGPEFLTYFQNEAQLEKSRLLSDRFSAERPKGSFSTLEIQRTEQGDSAMYLCASSLAGIPPLHFGNGTRLTVT.

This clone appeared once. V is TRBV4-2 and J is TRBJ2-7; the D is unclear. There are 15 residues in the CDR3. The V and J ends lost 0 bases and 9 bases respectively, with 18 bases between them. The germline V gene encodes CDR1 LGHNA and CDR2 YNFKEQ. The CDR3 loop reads CASSQDGGRVDRQYF. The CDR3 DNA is TGTGCCAGCAGCCAAGACGGCGGTAGAGTCGACCGGCAGTACTTC.

CDR3 coding DNA: TGTGCCAGCAGCTTAAACTCGCCAGGGGGTCAAGAGACCCAGTACTTC. It yields the protein CASSLNSPGGQETQYF. V gene TRBV7-6 combines with J gene TRBJ2-5; TRBD1 matches 7 bases. J gave up 2 bases and V 2 bases, and 8 bases lay outside the gene matches. The CDR3 extends over 16 amino acids. Germline V gene sequence: CDR1 SGHVS, CDR2 FNYEAQ.

CDR3 amino acids: CASSSLGSYEQYF. The DNA for the CDR3 is TGTGCCAGCAGCTCGCTAGGCTCCTACGAGCAGTACTTC. The chain employs TRBV7-9 and TRBJ2-7; D uncertain. This CDR3 spans 13 amino acids. Germline V gene data show CDR1 as SEHNR and CDR2 as FQNEAQ (reference sequence). V was shortened by 4 bases and J by 0 bases, with 7 bases between the two germline ends.

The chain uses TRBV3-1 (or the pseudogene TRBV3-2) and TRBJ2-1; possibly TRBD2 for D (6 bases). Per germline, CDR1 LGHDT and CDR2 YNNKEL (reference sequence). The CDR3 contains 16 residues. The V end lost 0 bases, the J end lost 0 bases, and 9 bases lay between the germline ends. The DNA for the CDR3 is TGTGCCAGCAGCCAAGAGGGGGGATACTCCTACAATGAGCAGTTCTTC. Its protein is CASSQEGGYSYNEQFF.

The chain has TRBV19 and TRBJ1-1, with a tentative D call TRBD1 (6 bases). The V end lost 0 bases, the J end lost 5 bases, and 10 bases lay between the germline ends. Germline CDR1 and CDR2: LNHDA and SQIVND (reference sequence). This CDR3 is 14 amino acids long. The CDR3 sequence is CASSIEYRATEAFF. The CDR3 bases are TGTGCCAGTAGTATAGAGTACAGGGCGACTGAAGCTTTCTTT.

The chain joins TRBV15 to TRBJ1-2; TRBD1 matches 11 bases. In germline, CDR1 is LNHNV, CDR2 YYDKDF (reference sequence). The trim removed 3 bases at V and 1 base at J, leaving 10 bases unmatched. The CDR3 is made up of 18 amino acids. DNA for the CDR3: TGTGCCACCAGCAGCCAAGCCGGGACAGGGGGTTTTAACTATGGCTACACCTTC. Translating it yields CATSSQAGTGGFNYGYTF.

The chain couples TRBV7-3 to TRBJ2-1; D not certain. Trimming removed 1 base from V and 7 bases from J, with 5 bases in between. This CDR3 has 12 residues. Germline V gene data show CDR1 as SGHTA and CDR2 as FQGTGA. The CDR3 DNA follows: TGTGCCAGCAGCTTAATTAGAAATGAGCAGTTCTTC. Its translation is CASSLIRNEQFF.

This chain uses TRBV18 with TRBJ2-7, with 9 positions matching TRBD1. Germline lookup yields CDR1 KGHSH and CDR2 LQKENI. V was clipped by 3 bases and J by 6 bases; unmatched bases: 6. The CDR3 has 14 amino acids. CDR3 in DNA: TGTGCCAGCTCACCGACAGGGGGAGAGGGCGAGCAGTACTTC. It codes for CASSPTGGEGEQYF.

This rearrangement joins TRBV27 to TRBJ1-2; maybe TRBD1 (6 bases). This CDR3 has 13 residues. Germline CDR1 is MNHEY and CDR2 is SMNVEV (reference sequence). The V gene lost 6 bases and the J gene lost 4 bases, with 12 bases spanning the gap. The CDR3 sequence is CASRQTGGYGYTF. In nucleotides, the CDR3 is TGTGCCAGCAGGCAGACAGGCGGCTATGGCTACACCTTC.

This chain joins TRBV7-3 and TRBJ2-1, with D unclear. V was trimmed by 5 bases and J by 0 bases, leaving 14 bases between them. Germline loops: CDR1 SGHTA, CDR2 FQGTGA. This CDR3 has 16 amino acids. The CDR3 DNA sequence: TGTGCCAGCAGCCTTGGCGGATCAACCTCCTACAATGAGCAGTTCTTC. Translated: CASSLGGSTSYNEQFF.

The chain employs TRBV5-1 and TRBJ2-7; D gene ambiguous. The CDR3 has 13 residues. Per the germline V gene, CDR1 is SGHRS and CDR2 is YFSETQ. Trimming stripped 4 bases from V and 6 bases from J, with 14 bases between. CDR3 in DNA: TGCGCCAGCAGCAACGATTTAGCCGGCGAGCAGTACTTC. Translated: CASSNDLAGEQYF.

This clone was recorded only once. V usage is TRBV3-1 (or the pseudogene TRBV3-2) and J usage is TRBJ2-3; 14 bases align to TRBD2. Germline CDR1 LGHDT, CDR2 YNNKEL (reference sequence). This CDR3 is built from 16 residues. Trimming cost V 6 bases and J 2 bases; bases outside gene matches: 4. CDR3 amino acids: CASRRTSGGHTDTQYF. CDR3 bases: TGTGCCAGCAGGCGGACTAGCGGGGGGCACACAGATACGCAGTATTTT.

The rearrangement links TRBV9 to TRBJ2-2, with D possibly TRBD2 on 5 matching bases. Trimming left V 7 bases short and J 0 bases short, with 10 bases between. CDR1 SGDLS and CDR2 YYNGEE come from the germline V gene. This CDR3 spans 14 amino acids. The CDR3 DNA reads TGTGCCAGCCGTTATAGCGCGAACACCGGGGAGCTGTTTTTT. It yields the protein CASRYSANTGELFF.

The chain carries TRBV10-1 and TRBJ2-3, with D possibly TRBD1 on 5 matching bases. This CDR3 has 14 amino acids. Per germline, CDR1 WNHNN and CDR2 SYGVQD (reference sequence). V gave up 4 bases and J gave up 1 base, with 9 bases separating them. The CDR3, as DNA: TGCGCCAGCAGTGTCCAGGGCCGCACAGATACGCAGTATTTT. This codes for CASSVQGRTDTQYF.

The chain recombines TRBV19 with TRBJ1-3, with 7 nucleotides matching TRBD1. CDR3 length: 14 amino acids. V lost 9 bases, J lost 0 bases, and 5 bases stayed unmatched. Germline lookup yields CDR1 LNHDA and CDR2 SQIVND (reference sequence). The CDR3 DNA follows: TGTGCCAGCCATGGGGACAGCTCTGGAAACACCATATATTTT. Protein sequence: CASHGDSSGNTIYF.

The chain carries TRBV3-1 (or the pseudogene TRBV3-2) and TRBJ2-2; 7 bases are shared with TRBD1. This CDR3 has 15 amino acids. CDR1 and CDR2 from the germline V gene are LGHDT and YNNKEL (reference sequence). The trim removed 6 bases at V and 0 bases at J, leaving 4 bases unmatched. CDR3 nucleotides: TGTGCCAGCAGTCCGGGACAGACGAACACCGGGGAGCTGTTTTTT. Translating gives CASSPGQTNTGELFF.

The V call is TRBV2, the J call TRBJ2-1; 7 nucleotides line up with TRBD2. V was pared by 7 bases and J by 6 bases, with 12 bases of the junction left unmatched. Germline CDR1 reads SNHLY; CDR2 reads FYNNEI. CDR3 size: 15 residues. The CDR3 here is CASNLFPSGSNEQFF. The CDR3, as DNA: TGTGCCAGCAATCTTTTTCCTAGCGGCTCCAATGAGCAGTTCTTC.

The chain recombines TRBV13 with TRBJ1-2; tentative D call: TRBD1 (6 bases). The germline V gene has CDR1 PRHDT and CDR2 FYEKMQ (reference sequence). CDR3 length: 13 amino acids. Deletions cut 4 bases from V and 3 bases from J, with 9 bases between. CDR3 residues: CASSWTEDYGYTF. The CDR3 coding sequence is TGTGCCAGCAGCTGGACAGAAGACTATGGCTACACCTTC.

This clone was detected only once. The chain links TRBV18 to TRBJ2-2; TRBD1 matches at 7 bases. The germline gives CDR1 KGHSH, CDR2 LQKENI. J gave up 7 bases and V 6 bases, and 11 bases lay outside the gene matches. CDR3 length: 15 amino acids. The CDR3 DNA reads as TGTGCCAGCTCGTCCGACAGGGTTGATGGCGGGGAGCTGTTTTTT. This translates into CASSSDRVDGGELFF.

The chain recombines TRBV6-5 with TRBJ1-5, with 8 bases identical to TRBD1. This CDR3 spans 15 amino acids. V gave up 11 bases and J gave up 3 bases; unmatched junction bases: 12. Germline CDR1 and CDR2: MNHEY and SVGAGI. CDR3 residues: CASSRRDRNNQPQHF. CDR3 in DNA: TGTGCCTCCTCACGAAGGGACAGGAACAATCAGCCCCAGCATTTT.

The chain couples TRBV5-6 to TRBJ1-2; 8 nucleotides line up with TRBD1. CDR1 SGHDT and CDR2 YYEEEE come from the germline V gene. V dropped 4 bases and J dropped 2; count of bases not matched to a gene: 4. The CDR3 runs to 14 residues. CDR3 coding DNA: TGTGCCAGCAGCGGCAGGGGGCAGAACTATGGCTACACCTTC. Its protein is CASSGRGQNYGYTF.